The table lists the clone carrying this T cell receptor beta chain with a few counts. No antigen is known for it. Some clones are missing from TCRdb's copy, which holds only in-frame ones; the method was immunoSEQ multiplex PCR. Among 100,000 or so clones, roughly 84% were seen once, and the ten largest hold about a sixth. These data originate in a study of T cell responses to AZD1222 COVID-19 vaccine. V lost 0 bases to trimming and J lost 10 bases, with 9 bases between them. The CDR3 covers 12 residues. The germline V gene has CDR1 SNHLY and CDR2 FYNNEI. Study-level points and caveats: Clonal diversity was possibly underestimated, and the donors were mostly white British, with more females. Repertoire collection took place solely once the T cell response had peaked. Dominant CD4 TCR responses targeted spike regions 160-218 and 743-854. Increased Spike-specific TCR breadth and depth were observed after two AZD1222 doses.

Source: peripheral blood, taken on day 0 of AZD1222 vaccination. The genes are TRBV2 and TRBJ1-1, with D perhaps matching TRBD1 (6 bases). This TCR derives from an adult in good health. The CDR3 loop reads CASSEARGRAFF. Written as DNA, the CDR3 is TGTGCCAGCAGTGAAGCGCGGGGGCGAGCTTTCTTT.